The next 11 T cell receptor beta chains were all read from a single sample in a study of breast tumors, draining lymph nodes, adjacent tissues. TCRdb reanalysed the multiplex PCR reads using MiXCR and keeps one entry per CDR3 protein. Among about 130,000 distinct CDR3 sequences listed, about 22% were seen once. Samples came from axillary lymph nodes draining the breast cancer. Sequenced input: axillary lymph node tissue. The receptor source for this set is a female donor with breast cancer. Some clones in this sample may be carry-over from other donors' samples.

This clonotype was seen repeatedly, ten times or more. The J gene is TRBJ2-3, the V gene TRBV6-6, with 7 positions matching TRBD2. V shed 2 bases, J shed 4 bases, and the junction held 3 bases outside the gene matches. CDR3 length: 14 residues. Germline-derived CDR1 and CDR2 are MNHNY and SVGAGI (reference sequence). The CDR3, as DNA: TGTGCCAGCAGTTACGGGGCGGGAGCAGATACGCAGTATTTT. Translated: CASSYGAGADTQYF.

This clonotype was observed a single time. The chain has TRBV12-3 or TRBV12-4 and TRBJ2-6, with D possibly TRBD2 on 6 matching bases. Deletions cut 2 bases from V and 0 bases from J, with 20 bases between. The length of the CDR3 is 20 residues. CDR3 DNA: TGTGCCAGCAGTTTACGGAGGGGACGGAGTCTTAACTCTGGGGCCAACGTCCTGACTTTC. Residues: CASSLRRGRSLNSGANVLTF.

On this clonotype: This may arise from a read error, as a much more abundant clone is one base away. The genes are TRBV29-1 and TRBJ2-1; 8 bases are a match to TRBD2. The CDR3 extends over 13 amino acids. J lost 9 bases, V lost 6 bases, and 10 bases had no gene match. Germline CDR1 SQVTM, CDR2 ANQGSEA. CDR3 DNA: TGCAGCGTAGGACCAGCGGGAGAGGGTGAGCAGTTCTTC. Translating it yields CSVGPAGEGEQFF.

Notes on this clonotype: This sequence may be a read error, since a much larger clone differs from it by one base. The rearrangement uses TRBV2 and TRBJ1-2; 8 bases agree with TRBD1. Per the germline V gene, CDR1 is SNHLY and CDR2 is FYNNEI. Trimming took 4 bases from V and 4 from J; bases not matched to a gene: 8. The CDR3 contains 15 residues. The CDR3 here is CASSVGGQEIYGYTF. CDR3 nucleotide sequence: TGTGCCAGCAGTGTAGGGGGACAGGAGATCTATGGCTACACCTTC. Together with reference TRBV2 and TRBJ1-2, the CDR3 gives the full variable domain: EPEVTQTPSHQVTQMGQEVILRCVPISNHLYFYWYRQILGQKVEFLVSFYNNEISEKSEIFDDQFSVERPDGSNFTLKIRSTKLEDSAMYFCASSVGGQEIYGYTFGSGTRLTVV.

This clonotype was seen more than once but under ten times. The chain joins TRBV28 to TRBJ2-2; 12 nucleotides align to TRBD2. This CDR3 is built from 16 residues. V lost 6 bases to trimming and J lost 3 bases; unmatched junction nucleotides: 5. Germline-derived CDR1 and CDR2 are MDHEN and SYDVKM. CDR3 nucleotides: TGTGCCAGCAGCACACTAGCGGGAGGCTACACCGGGGAGCTGTTTTTT. This encodes CASSTLAGGYTGELFF.

As regards this clonotype: A read error is possible here, since a much larger clone lies one base away. The V gene is TRBV11-2, the J gene TRBJ2-1, with 11 bases that match TRBD2. The CDR3 is made up of 16 amino acids. The germline CDR1 and CDR2 sequences are SGHAT and FQNNGV. J gave up 12 bases and V 1 base, and 11 bases lay outside the gene matches. The CDR3 is CASSLVLAGGLDGQFF. CDR3 DNA sequence: TGTGCCAGCAGCTTAGTGCTAGCGGGAGGTTTGGATGGGCAGTTCTTC.

A word on this clonotype: The germline gene is not matched at one end of the junction; a read error may be the cause. The V gene is TRBV4-1, the J gene TRBJ2-2, with 7 bases aligning to TRBD1. The CDR3 covers 18 residues. CDR1 and CDR2 from the germline V gene are MGHRA and YSYEKL. The CDR3 DNA follows: TGCGCCAGCACCCAAGCTCTTCCAGGGGGATCGGACACCGGGGAGCTGTTTTTT. This codes for CASTQALPGGSDTGELFF.

The chain uses TRBV28 and TRBJ2-1; D might be TRBD2 (6 bases). Between the trimmed V and J ends, which lost 5 bases and 4 bases, there was a span of 15 bases. The V gene's germline CDR1 is MDHEN and CDR2 SYDVKM. The CDR3 is made up of 15 amino acids. CDR3 region: CASSPTGLSYNEQFF. In DNA, the CDR3 is TGTGCCAGCAGTCCTACGGGACTGTCGTACAATGAGCAGTTCTTC.

The rearrangement links TRBV6-4 to TRBJ2-5, with 13 bases that match TRBD2. This CDR3 has 17 amino acids. Germline CDR1 is MRHNA and CDR2 is SNTAGT. V shed 4 bases and J 5 bases; nucleotides not matched to a gene: 10. The CDR3 coding sequence is TGTGCCAGCAGTGTAGACGGGACTAGCGGGATCTGGGAGACCCAGTACTTC. Translated: CASSVDGTSGIWETQYF.

This clonotype was seen many times. The CDR3 nucleotides are TGCGCCAGCACCAGCCTACTACTAACAGATACGCAGTATTTT. Amino acids: CASTSLLLTDTQYF. The V and J genes are TRBV10-2 and TRBJ2-3; no clear D gene. Trimming stripped 7 bases from V and 3 bases from J, with 14 bases between. The germline CDR1 and CDR2 sequences are WSHSY and SAAADI. This CDR3 is built from 14 residues.

This clonotype was detected ten times or more. The rearrangement links TRBV10-1 to TRBJ2-3, with 7 nucleotides matching TRBD2. Germline trimming cut 6 bases from V and 0 bases from J; bases unmatched to any gene: 9. The CDR3 loop spans 16 amino acids. Germline CDR1 and CDR2: WNHNN and SYGVQD (reference sequence). The CDR3: CASSEVGRFSTDTQYF. DNA for the CDR3: TGCGCCAGCAGCGAGGTCGGGAGGTTTAGCACAGATACGCAGTATTTT.